The clone carrying this T cell receptor beta chain appeared once. These data originate in a study of T cell changes during pregnancy in multiple sclerosis. The CDR3 loop spans 15 amino acids. Germline V gene data show CDR1 as SQVTM and CDR2 as ANQGSEA. V shed 6 bases and J 7 bases; nucleotides not matched to a gene: 14. Libraries were prepared by immunoSEQ multiplex PCR; TCRdb keeps only in-frame clonotypes and omits some of them. The sample consists of around 95,000 clones, under 95% of them appearing once. The starting material was peripheral blood, obtained after pregnancy. The sequence came from a female donor in good health, enrolled as a control in a pregnancy study. The chain recombines TRBV29-1 with TRBJ1-1; 10 positions agree with TRBD1. This chain's CDR3 is CSVPKAGQGVGEAFF. DNA of the CDR3: TGCAGCGTCCCAAAGGCCGGACAGGGGGTAGGTGAAGCTTTCTTT. Using reference TRBV29-1 and TRBJ1-1 for the parts outside the CDR3, the full variable domain is SAVISQKPSRDICQRGTSLTIQCQVDSQVTMMFWYRQQPGQSLTLIATANQGSEATYESGFVIDKFPISRPNLTFSTLTVSNMSPEDSSIYLCSVPKAGQGVGEAFFGQGTRLTVV.